Listed here is a single TCR beta chain. TCRdb keeps only in-frame clones here, not all; method: immunoSEQ multiplex PCR. The sample has about 14,000 clones, 95% seen once; the top ten hold approximately 7.4%. The sample comes from a study of technical replicates of blood from a handful of donors. Germline V gives CDR1 SSHAT, CDR2 FNYEAQ (reference sequence). Trimming pared 1 base from V and 5 bases from J, leaving 6 bases between. CDR3 length: 13 residues. Sample: PBMCs. The TCR originated in a human donor in good health. The chain carries TRBV7-7 and TRBJ2-1, with a weak D call TRBD1 (5 bases). The CDR3 spells CASSLGQNNEQFF. The CDR3 coding sequence is TGTGCCAGCAGCTTAGGACAGAACAATGAGCAGTTCTTC.